This T cell receptor beta chain stems from a study of shared clonotypes between healthy human individuals. At a deep level, the assay was run. In the study's own analysis: Filtering was not the same, since immunoSEQ gave junction-only sequences without quality scores. Clones were sequenced by immunoSEQ multiplex PCR, and TCRdb holds only the in-frame ones, with some missing. D and trimming come from the DNA, and the V and J calls and clone size come from that table. The top ten clones hold over 9.5% of a sample with 400,000 to 500,000 clones, around 79% of them seen once. Germline V gene data show CDR1 as LGHNA and CDR2 as YSLEER. The CDR3 contains 16 residues. After removal of 0 bases from V and 7 bases from J, the junction contained 10 bases not matched to a gene. This clone has only a few counts. Recent acute infections and vaccinations were absent in the healthy HIV-negative adult donors. Each sample came from a Caucasian adult donor living in Nashville, Tennessee.

The TCR sequence derives from a woman between 40 and 50 years old in good health. Some clones in this sample may be carry-over from other donors' samples. The chain joins TRBV4-3 to TRBJ2-5, with 8 bases identical to TRBD2. Sequenced: PBMCs. The CDR3 nucleotides read TGCGCCAGCAGCCAAGACTATTCAGCGGGAGCTCGGACCCAGTACTTC. As protein: CASSQDYSAGARTQYF.